Presented here are 14 T cell receptor beta chains from one specimen sequenced in a study of T cell responses to AZD1222 COVID-19 vaccine (dated by TCRdb to the early 2020s). Library preparation was by the immunoSEQ multiplex PCR assay. TCRdb provides this immuneACCESS table in a form limited to in-frame rearrangements. Some clones are lacking; in checked studies, under half of them reflect an unresolved V gene, and why the rest are absent is not known. The sample records approximately 130,000 clones, around nine tenths of which are singletons. Of the sample, around 10% falls within the top ten clones. The sample's time point label, in plain terms: baseline before first vaccination. According to the study, the label for this sample's treatment or condition signals: meningococcal conjugate vaccine given as trial control. Material: peripheral blood, obtained on day 0 of MenACWY control vaccination. The receptors stem from an adult in good health.

V gene TRBV7-8 combines with J gene TRBJ1-3; TRBD1 is a possible D gene (5 bases). V was pared by 1 base and J by 2 bases, with 9 bases between. Germline CDR1 SGHVS, CDR2 FQNEAQ. CDR3 length equals 15 residues. CDR3 nucleotides: TGTGCCAGCAGCTTAGAGGACAACCCTGGAAACACCATATATTTT. This encodes CASSLEDNPGNTIYF.

The genes are TRBV4-1 and TRBJ1-5; 9 nucleotides line up with TRBD1. This CDR3 region has 16 residues. V gave up 1 base and J gave up 2 bases; unmatched junction bases: 3. Per the germline V gene, CDR1 is MGHRA and CDR2 is YSYEKL. The CDR3 is CASSQGTGVGNQPQHF. Here the CDR3 DNA reads TGCGCCAGCAGCCAAGGGACAGGGGTCGGCAATCAGCCCCAGCATTTT.

This clone has more than one count but fewer than ten. The V call is TRBV12-3 or TRBV12-4, the J call TRBJ1-6; D remains ambiguous. Trimming pared 7 bases from V and 10 bases from J, leaving 14 bases between. This CDR3 is built from 13 residues. CDR3 residues: CASKEYPTSPLHF. The CDR3 coding sequence is TGTGCCAGCAAAGAGTATCCTACGTCACCCCTCCACTTT.

This rearrangement joins TRBV6-2 or TRBV6-3 to TRBJ1-2; maybe TRBD1 (6 bases). The CDR3 totals 16 residues. Trimming pared 5 bases from V and 2 bases from J, leaving 18 bases between. Germline V lookup: CDR1 MNHEY, CDR2 SVGEGT. CDR3 amino acids: CASSKTTGDINYGYTF. In DNA form, the CDR3 reads TGTGCCAGCAGTAAGACGACAGGAGATATAAACTATGGCTACACCTTC.

The gene calls are TRBV11-2 and TRBJ2-7, with 9 positions matching TRBD1. V gave up 4 bases and J gave up 4 bases; unmatched junction bases: 8. Germline V gene lookup returns CDR1 SGHAT and CDR2 FQNNGV. This CDR3 region has 15 residues. The CDR3 loop reads CASSSPGTGLYEQYF. CDR3 bases: TGTGCCAGCAGCTCCCCCGGGACAGGGTTGTACGAGCAGTACTTC.

The chain combines TRBV5-1 with TRBJ1-1; D is unresolved. Germline V gives CDR1 SGHRS, CDR2 YFSETQ. V gave up 4 bases and J gave up 5 bases, with 9 bases separating them. This CDR3 region has 12 residues. The CDR3 DNA sequence: TGCGCCAGCAGCAGTGGGAGGACTGAAGCTTTCTTT. Protein: CASSSGRTEAFF.

The chain employs TRBV6-6 and TRBJ1-1; 9 nucleotides align to TRBD1. Trimming at V came to 6 bases and at J to 6 bases, leaving 8 bases not matched to a gene. CDR3 size: 14 residues. From germline, CDR1 is MNHNY and CDR2 SVGAGI (reference sequence). DNA of the CDR3: TGTGCCAGCAGGACCACAGGGGGCGCTTCTGAAGCTTTCTTT. This translates into CASRTTGGASEAFF.

This chain links TRBV7-9 with TRBJ1-1, with D possibly being TRBD1 (5 bases). Germline CDR1 is SEHNR and CDR2 is FQNEAQ (reference sequence). Between the trimmed V and J ends, which lost 3 bases and 0 bases, there was a span of 11 bases. The CDR3 sequence is 15 residues long. As DNA, the CDR3 is TGTGCCAGCAGCTTCCAGGGCGGCTTGAACACTGAAGCTTTCTTT. This gives the protein CASSFQGGLNTEAFF.

This clone was observed once. V gene TRBV5-1 combines with J gene TRBJ1-6, with D uncertain. This CDR3 has 16 amino acids. CDR1 and CDR2 from the germline V gene are SGHRS and YFSETQ. The V and J ends lost 4 bases and 7 bases respectively, with 18 bases between them. The CDR3 DNA sequence: TGCGCCAGCAGCCCAGATGGAGGAACGAGAAATTCACCCCTCCACTTT. Residues: CASSPDGGTRNSPLHF.

The genes are TRBV5-5 and TRBJ1-5; TRBD1 agrees at 9 bases. The germline V gene encodes CDR1 SGHKS and CDR2 YYEKEE (reference sequence). CDR3 length: 15 residues. With V trimmed by 5 bases and J by 6 bases, 9 bases remained unmatched. The CDR3 protein is CASRVRDRVSQPQHF. DNA of the CDR3: TGTGCCAGCAGGGTAAGGGACAGGGTCAGTCAGCCCCAGCATTTT.

This clone was recorded a few times. V is TRBV4-2 and J is TRBJ1-5, with 8 bases fitting TRBD1. The V gene end was trimmed by 4 bases and the J gene end by 5 bases; junction bases not matched to a gene: 4. CDR1 is LGHNA and CDR2 is YNFKEQ in the germline V gene. The length of the CDR3 is 14 residues. The CDR3 region has the DNA TGTGCCAGCAGCCGGGACAGGTTCGATCAGCCCCAGCATTTT. It yields the protein CASSRDRFDQPQHF.

This clone was counted once. CDR3 sequence: CASSSGPGPYGYTF. The CDR3 nucleotides are TGCGCCAGCAGCTCTGGACCCGGACCCTATGGCTACACCTTC. V is TRBV5-1 and J is TRBJ1-2, with D hard to call. This CDR3 is built from 14 residues. Per germline, CDR1 SGHRS and CDR2 YFSETQ. Between the trimmed V and J ends, which lost 3 bases and 4 bases, there was a span of 13 bases.

V gene TRBV6-2 or TRBV6-3 combines with J gene TRBJ2-2; perhaps TRBD1 as D (5 bases). CDR3 length: 15 amino acids. The germline gives CDR1 MNHEY, CDR2 SVGEGT. The V end lost 6 bases, the J end lost 5 bases, and 16 bases lay between the germline ends. CDR3: CASSHSTGITGELFF. The DNA for the CDR3 is TGTGCCAGCAGCCACTCAACAGGAATTACCGGGGAGCTGTTTTTT.

The V and J genes are TRBV9 and TRBJ1-2; the D is unclear. The CDR3 contains 14 residues. The V gene lost 4 bases and the J gene lost 0 bases, with 10 bases spanning the gap. Germline V gives CDR1 SGDLS, CDR2 YYNGEE. The CDR3 sequence is CASSTGTANYGYTF. The CDR3 DNA reads as TGTGCCAGCAGCACGGGTACGGCTAACTATGGCTACACCTTC.